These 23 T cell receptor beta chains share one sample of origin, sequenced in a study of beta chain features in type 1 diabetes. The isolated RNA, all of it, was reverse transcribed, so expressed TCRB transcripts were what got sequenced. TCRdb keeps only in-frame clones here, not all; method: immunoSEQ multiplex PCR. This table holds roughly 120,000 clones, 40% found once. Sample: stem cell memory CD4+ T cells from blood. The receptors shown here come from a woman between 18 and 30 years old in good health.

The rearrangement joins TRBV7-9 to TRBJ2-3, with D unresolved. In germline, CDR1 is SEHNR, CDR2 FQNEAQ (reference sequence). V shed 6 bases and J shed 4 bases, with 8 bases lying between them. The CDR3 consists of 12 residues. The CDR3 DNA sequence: TGTGCCAGCAGTTTTACTGCAGATACGCAGTATTTT. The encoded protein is CASSFTADTQYF.

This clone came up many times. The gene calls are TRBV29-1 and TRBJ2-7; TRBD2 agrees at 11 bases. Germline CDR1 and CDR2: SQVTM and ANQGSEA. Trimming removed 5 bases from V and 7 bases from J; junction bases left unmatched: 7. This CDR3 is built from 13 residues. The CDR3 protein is CSVRLAGSGEQYF. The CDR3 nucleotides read TGCAGCGTTCGACTAGCGGGATCAGGGGAGCAGTACTTC.

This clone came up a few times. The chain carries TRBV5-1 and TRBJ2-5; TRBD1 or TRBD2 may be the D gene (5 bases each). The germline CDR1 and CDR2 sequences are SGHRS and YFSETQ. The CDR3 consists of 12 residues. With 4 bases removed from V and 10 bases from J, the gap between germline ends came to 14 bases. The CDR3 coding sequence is TGCGCCAGCAGCCTGGGGACCGGGGACCAGTACTTC. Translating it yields CASSLGTGDQYF.

CDR3 amino acids: CASSLQEKLFF. The CDR3 bases are TGTGCCAGCAGCCTACAGGAAAAACTGTTTTTT. V gene TRBV7-9 combines with J gene TRBJ1-4; D not certain. Deletions cut 5 bases from V and 8 bases from J, with 6 bases between. CDR3 size: 11 residues. The germline V gene has CDR1 SEHNR and CDR2 FQNEAQ (reference sequence).

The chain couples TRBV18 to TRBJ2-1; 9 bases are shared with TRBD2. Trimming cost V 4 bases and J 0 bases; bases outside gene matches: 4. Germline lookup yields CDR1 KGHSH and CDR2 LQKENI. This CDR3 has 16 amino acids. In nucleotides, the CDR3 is TGTGCCAGCTCACTGCTAGCGGGGAGCTCCTACAATGAGCAGTTCTTC. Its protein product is CASSLLAGSSYNEQFF.

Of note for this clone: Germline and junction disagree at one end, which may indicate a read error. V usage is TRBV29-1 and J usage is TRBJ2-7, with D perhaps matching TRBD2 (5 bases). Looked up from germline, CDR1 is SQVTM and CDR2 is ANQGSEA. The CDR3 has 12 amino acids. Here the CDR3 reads CSVEDLRGRRAF. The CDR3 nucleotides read TGCAGCGTTGAAGATCTACGAGGGCGTAGGGCTTTC.

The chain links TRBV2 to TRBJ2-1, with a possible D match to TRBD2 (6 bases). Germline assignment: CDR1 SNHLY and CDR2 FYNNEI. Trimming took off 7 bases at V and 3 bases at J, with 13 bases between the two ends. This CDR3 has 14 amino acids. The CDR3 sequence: CASNGGVRYNEQFF. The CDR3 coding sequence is TGTGCCAGCAACGGCGGGGTGCGCTACAATGAGCAGTTCTTC. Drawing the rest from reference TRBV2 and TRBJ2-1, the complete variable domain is EPEVTQTPSHQVTQMGQEVILRCVPISNHLYFYWYRQILGQKVEFLVSFYNNEISEKSEIFDDQFSVERPDGSNFTLKIRSTKLEDSAMYFCASNGGVRYNEQFFGPGTRLTVL.

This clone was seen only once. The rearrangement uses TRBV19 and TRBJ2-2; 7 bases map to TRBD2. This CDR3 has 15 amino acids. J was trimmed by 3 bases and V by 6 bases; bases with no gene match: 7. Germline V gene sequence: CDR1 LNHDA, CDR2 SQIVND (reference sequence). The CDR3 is CASRRECLHTGELFF. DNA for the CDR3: TGTGCCAGTAGGCGGGAGTGCCTGCACACCGGGGAGCTGTTTTTT.

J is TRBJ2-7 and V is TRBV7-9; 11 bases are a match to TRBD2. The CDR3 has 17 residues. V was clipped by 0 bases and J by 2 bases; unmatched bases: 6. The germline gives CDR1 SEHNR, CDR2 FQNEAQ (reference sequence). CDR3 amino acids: CASSLARTSGSPYEQYF. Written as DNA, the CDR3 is TGTGCCAGCAGCTTAGCCCGAACTAGCGGGAGCCCCTACGAGCAGTACTTC.

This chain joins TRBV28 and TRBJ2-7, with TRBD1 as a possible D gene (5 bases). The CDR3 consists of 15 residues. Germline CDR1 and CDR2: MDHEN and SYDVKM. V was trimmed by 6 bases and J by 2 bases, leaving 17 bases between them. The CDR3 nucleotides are TGTGCCAGCAGAGAGAGACAGCAAGTACCCTACGAGCAGTACTTC. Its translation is CASRERQQVPYEQYF.

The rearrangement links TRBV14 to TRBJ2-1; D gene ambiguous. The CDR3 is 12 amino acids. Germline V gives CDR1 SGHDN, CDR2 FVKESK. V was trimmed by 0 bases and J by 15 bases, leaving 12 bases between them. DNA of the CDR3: TGTGCCAGCAGCCAAGATGTGATGGTGCGGTTCTTC. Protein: CASSQDVMVRFF.

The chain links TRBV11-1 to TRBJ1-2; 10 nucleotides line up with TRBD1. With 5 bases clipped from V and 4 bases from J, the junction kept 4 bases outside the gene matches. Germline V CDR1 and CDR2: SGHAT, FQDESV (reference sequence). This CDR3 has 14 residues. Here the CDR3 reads CASSKDRGTYGYTF. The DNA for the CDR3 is TGTGCCAGCAGCAAGGACAGGGGGACCTATGGCTACACCTTC.

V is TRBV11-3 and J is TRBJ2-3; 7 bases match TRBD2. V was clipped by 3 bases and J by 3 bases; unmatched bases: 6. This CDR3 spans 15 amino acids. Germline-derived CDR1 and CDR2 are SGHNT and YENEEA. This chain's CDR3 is CASSFEGGPTDTQYF. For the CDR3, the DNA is TGTGCCAGCAGCTTCGAGGGAGGGCCGACAGATACGCAGTATTTT.

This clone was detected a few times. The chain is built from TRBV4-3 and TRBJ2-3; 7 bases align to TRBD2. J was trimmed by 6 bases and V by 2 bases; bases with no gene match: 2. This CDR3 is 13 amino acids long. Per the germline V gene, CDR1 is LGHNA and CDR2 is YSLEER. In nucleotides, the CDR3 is TGCGCCAGCAGCCAACAACTAGCGGATACGCAGTATTTT. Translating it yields CASSQQLADTQYF.

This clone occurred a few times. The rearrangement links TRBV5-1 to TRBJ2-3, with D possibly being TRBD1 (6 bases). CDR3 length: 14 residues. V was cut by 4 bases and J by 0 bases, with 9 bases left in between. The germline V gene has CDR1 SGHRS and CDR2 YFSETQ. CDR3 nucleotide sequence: TGCGCCAGCAGCCGGACAGCTAGCACAGATACGCAGTATTTT. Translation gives CASSRTASTDTQYF.

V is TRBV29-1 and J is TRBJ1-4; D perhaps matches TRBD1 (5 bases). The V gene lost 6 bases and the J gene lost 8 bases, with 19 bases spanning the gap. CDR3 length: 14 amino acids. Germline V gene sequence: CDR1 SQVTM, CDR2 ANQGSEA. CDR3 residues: CSVPGGGRSEKLFF. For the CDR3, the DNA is TGCAGCGTGCCCGGGGGGGGAAGGAGCGAAAAACTGTTTTTT.

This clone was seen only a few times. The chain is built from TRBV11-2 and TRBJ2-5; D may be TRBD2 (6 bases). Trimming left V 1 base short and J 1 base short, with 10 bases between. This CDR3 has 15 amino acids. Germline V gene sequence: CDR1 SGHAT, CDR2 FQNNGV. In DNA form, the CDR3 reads TGTGCCAGCAGCTTAGGATTCGGGGGCCAAGAGACCCAGTACTTC. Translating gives CASSLGFGGQETQYF.

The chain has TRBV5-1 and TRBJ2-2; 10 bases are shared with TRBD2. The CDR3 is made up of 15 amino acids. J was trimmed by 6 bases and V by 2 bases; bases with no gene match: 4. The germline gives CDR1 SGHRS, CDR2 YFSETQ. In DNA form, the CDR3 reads TGCGCCAGCAGCTTCCTAGCGGGAGCCTCCGGGGAGCTGTTTTTT. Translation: CASSFLAGASGELFF. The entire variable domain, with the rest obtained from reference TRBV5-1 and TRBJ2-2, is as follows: KAGVTQTPRYLIKTRGQQVTLSCSPISGHRSVSWYQQTPGQGLQFLFEYFSETQRNKGNFPGRFSGRQFSNSRSEMNVSTLELGDSALYLCASSFLAGASGELFFGEGSRLTVL.

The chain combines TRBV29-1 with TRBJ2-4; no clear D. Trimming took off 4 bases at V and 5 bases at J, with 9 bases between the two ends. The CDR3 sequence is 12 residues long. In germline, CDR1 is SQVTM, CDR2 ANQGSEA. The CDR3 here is CSVGVPQNIQYF. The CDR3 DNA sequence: TGCAGCGTTGGAGTCCCCCAAAACATTCAGTACTTC.

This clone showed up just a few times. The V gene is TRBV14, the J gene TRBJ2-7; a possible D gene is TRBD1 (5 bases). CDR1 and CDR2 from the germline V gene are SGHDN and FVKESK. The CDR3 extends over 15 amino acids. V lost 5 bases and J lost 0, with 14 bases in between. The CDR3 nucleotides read TGTGCCAGCAGCTTGTACAGGTGGGGCTCCTACGAGCAGTACTTC. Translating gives CASSLYRWGSYEQYF.

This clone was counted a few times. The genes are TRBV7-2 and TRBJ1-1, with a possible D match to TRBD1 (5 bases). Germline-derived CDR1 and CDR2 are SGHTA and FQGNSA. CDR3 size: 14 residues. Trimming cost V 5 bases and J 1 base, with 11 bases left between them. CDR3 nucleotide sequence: TGTGCCAGCAGCCCCTACACAGGGAACACTGAAGCTTTCTTT. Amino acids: CASSPYTGNTEAFF. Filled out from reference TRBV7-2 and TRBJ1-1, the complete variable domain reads GAGVSQSPSNKVTEKGKDVELRCDPISGHTALYWYRQSLGQGLEFLIYFQGNSAPDKSGLPSDRFSAERTGGSVSTLTIQRTQQEDSAVYLCASSPYTGNTEAFFGQGTRLTVV.

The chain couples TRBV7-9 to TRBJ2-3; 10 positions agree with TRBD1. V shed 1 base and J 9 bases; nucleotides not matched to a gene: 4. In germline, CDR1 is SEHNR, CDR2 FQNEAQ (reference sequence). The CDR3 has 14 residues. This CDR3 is CASSLVGTGETQYF. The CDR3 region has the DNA TGTGCCAGCAGCTTAGTAGGGACAGGGGAGACGCAGTATTTT.

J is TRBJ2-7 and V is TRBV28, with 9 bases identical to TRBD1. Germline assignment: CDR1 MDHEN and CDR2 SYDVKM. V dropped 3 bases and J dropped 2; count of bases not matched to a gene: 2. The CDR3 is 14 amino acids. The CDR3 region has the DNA TGTGCCAGCAGTTTGGGGGACAGGGCCTACGAGCAGTACTTC. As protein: CASSLGDRAYEQYF.